This T cell receptor (beta chain) is drawn from a study of blood T cell repertoires in COVID-19 (dated by TCRdb to about 2020). Notes on the research overall: Samples from collaborators originated in the United States, Italy and Spain and spanned both the acute and convalescent phases of COVID-19. The prospective study material was composed of cDNA or gDNA derived from T cells, B-cell-depleted T cells, or PBMCs. Subjects who had been exposed to COVID-19, were actively infected with it, or had recovered from it provided the deeply sampled blood TCRbeta repertoires that made up the dataset. A freely available public database, intended as a resource for researchers studying the immune response to SARS-CoV-2, is where the repertoires were released. The samples were drawn from two sources: the first 160 participants of the ongoing ImmuneRACE study, and 1,000 to 1,500 subjects contributed by 6 global collaborators. Nearly every sample came with metadata listing a de-identified subject ID, COVID-19 status, age in years and sex. HLA class I and class II types, where available, came from metadata supplied by the sample provider rather than from assay-based typing. General findings and caveats noted by the study authors: The quantity of clinical and demographic metadata differed by source and by participant and was supplied without curation.

The collaborating institutions used their own protocols to collect whole blood in K2EDTA tubes. Collaborator samples were shipped for TCRbeta analysis as frozen whole blood, isolated PBMCs, or DNA extracted from either sample type. With respect to this clone: Its antigen is unknown. No base quality values were provided; no much bigger clone lies one nucleotide off.

TCRbeta CDR3 regions were amplified from genomic DNA by means of the immunoSEQ Assay, a bias-controlled multiplex PCR. For the original study's pipeline: The number of nucleated cells in each sample was estimated by amplification of reference gene primers within the assay. To quantify the absolute abundance of each unique TCRbeta CDR3 rearrangement, sequence reads were collapsed and filtered. For each sample, productive Simpson clonality was calculated as the square root of Simpson's diversity index over productive rearrangements. In TCRdb, the immuneACCESS table is reduced to in-frame sequences with V and J assigned. These tables do not hold every clone; where another copy was compared, an unresolved V gene accounts for under half, and the others remain unexplained. The V and J calls and clone size were taken over from that table, and D and trimming were inferred from the DNA. A total of about 180,000 clones appear in this sample, approximately 83% of them only once. More than 2.5% of the sample comes from the top ten.

Relative to germline, V is 3 bases shorter and J is 5 bases shorter, with 10 bases between their ends. The germline V gene specifies SGHTA as CDR1 and FQGTGA as CDR2. From cysteine to phenylalanine, the CDR3 is 13 amino acids long. The DNA shown is the 39-base CDR3, in frame from base 1. The specimen was peripheral blood. The clonotype was recovered from a man aged 60-69 years with acute or convalescent COVID-19. The sequence links TRBV7-3 to TRBJ1-1, with no confidently assigned D gene. The DNA reads TGTGCCAGCAGCTTTGTCGGGAAAACTGAAGCTTTCTTT. Translated, it gives CASSFVGKTEAFF.